A single sample gave rise to the 32 T cell receptor beta chains below, sequenced in a study of blood T cells in healthy people across ages. A second PCR of about 7 to 11 cycles used a sample-barcoded 5' primer and a J-beta primer mix. TCRdb reanalysed the 5' RACE reads using MiXCR and keeps one entry per CDR3 protein. In the table there are 650,000 to 1,000,000 distinct CDR3 sequences, 35% to 40% of which are singletons. Sequenced sample: blood. The receptors shown here come from a young man in good health.

The chain couples TRBV27 to TRBJ1-1; D is perhaps TRBD1 (6 bases). There are 17 residues in the CDR3. V was trimmed by 0 bases and J by 0 bases, leaving 14 bases between them. Germline CDR1 is MNHEY and CDR2 is SMNVEV (reference sequence). The CDR3 reads CASSLSKSTGLNTEAFF. In DNA form, the CDR3 reads TGTGCCAGCAGTTTATCAAAATCAACAGGGTTGAACACTGAAGCTTTCTTT.

This chain joins TRBV20-1 and TRBJ1-2, with unresolved D. Looked up from germline, CDR1 is DFQATT and CDR2 is SNEGSKA (reference sequence). The V and J ends lost 3 bases and 4 bases respectively, with 3 bases between them. The CDR3 loop spans 10 amino acids. For the CDR3, the DNA is TGCAGTGCTAGTACCTATGGCTACACCTTC. Protein: CSASTYGYTF.

In its sample, this clonotype was seen a few times. The CDR3 reads CAISAGRGHTMNTEAFF. CDR3 nucleotides: TGTGCCATCAGTGCGGGGAGGGGCCACACCATGAACACTGAAGCTTTCTTT. V and J are TRBV10-3 and TRBJ1-1, with D possibly matching TRBD1 (5 bases). The V gene's germline CDR1 is ENHRY and CDR2 SYGVKD. V was clipped by 4 bases and J by 0 bases, with 18 bases between them. The CDR3 has 17 residues.

V gene TRBV12-3 or TRBV12-4 combines with J gene TRBJ1-1, with 7 positions matching TRBD1. The trim removed 10 bases at V and 1 base at J, leaving 9 bases unmatched. The CDR3 loop spans 14 amino acids. The CDR3 DNA sequence: TGTGCCACCAAGACCGGGACAGAGAACACTGAAGCTTTCTTT. Its translation: CATKTGTENTEAFF.

A few counts support this clonotype. CDR3 region: CASRISSSSTDTQYF. CDR3 nucleotides: TGTGCCAGCAGAATTTCTAGTTCTAGCACAGATACGCAGTATTTT. V usage is TRBV12-3 or TRBV12-4 and J usage is TRBJ2-3; D is uncertain. Trimming shortened V by 6 bases and J by 0 bases, and 13 bases separated the two germline ends. This CDR3 is built from 15 residues.

This clonotype was counted a few times. The gene calls are TRBV4-2 and TRBJ1-2, with TRBD1 as a possible D gene (5 bases). This CDR3 is 14 amino acids long. Germline V gene data show CDR1 as LGHNA and CDR2 as YNFKEQ. Trimming stripped 5 bases from V and 7 bases from J, with 17 bases between. The CDR3 DNA reads as TGTGCCAGCAGCGCTACCGGGACTGGGGTTGGCTACACCTTC. Translating it yields CASSATGTGVGYTF.

This clonotype has more than one count but fewer than ten. V is TRBV10-3 and J is TRBJ2-3, with D uncertain. Trimming left V 4 bases short and J 6 bases short, with 11 bases between. CDR3 size: 13 residues. Looked up from germline, CDR1 is ENHRY and CDR2 is SYGVKD. CDR3 DNA sequence: TGTGCCATCAGTGCGGCCCCGTCGGATACGCAGTATTTT. Encoded protein: CAISAAPSDTQYF.

There are a few counts of this clonotype. V usage is TRBV25-1 and J usage is TRBJ2-1; D call uncertain. This CDR3 spans 15 amino acids. The germline V gene encodes CDR1 MGHDK and CDR2 SYGVNS. V lost 2 bases to trimming and J lost 10 bases, with 18 bases between them. The CDR3 bases are TGTGCCAGCAGTGAAAATGAGCCGGGCCGGTTGGAGCAGTTCTTC. Translating it yields CASSENEPGRLEQFF.

This chain links TRBV12-3 or TRBV12-4 with TRBJ1-2; 8 bases fit TRBD1. The CDR3 has 17 amino acids. J lost 5 bases, V lost 5 bases, and 16 bases had no gene match. The CDR3 sequence: CASSPGQGVLSWYGYTF. For the CDR3, the DNA is TGTGCCAGCAGTCCCGGACAGGGTGTCCTTTCGTGGTATGGCTACACCTTC.

This clonotype was counted many times. This sequence joins TRBV29-1 and TRBJ2-1; D tentatively fits TRBD1 or TRBD2 (5 bases each). Germline loops: CDR1 SQVTM, CDR2 ANQGSEA. V shed 1 base and J shed 4 bases, with 11 bases lying between them. The CDR3 sequence is 14 residues long. The CDR3 region is CSVEGGAVYNEQFF. CDR3 sequence (DNA): TGCAGCGTTGAAGGAGGGGCGGTTTACAATGAGCAGTTCTTC.

This clonotype was recorded at least ten times. J is TRBJ2-7 and V is TRBV10-3; 8 bases are shared with TRBD2. V was clipped by 5 bases and J by 2 bases; unmatched bases: 5. Looked up from germline, CDR1 is ENHRY and CDR2 is SYGVKD. CDR3 length: 14 residues. CDR3 nucleotides: TGTGCCATCAGTTCGCCGGGACTAGCCTACGAGCAGTACTTC. This gives the protein CAISSPGLAYEQYF.

V usage is TRBV7-9 and J usage is TRBJ1-1; 7 bases map to TRBD1. The germline V gene has CDR1 SEHNR and CDR2 FQNEAQ (reference sequence). V lost 4 bases, J lost 1 base, and 12 bases stayed unmatched. The CDR3 sequence is 17 residues long. The CDR3 bases are TGTGCCAGCAGCTACCCAAAAAGACAGGGCGGGAACACTGAAGCTTTCTTT. This translates into CASSYPKRQGGNTEAFF.

The V gene is TRBV10-3, the J gene TRBJ2-5, with a possible D match to TRBD2 (5 bases). Germline V gives CDR1 ENHRY, CDR2 SYGVKD. CDR3 length: 13 residues. Trimming stripped 5 bases from V and 11 bases from J, with 18 bases between. CDR3 residues: CAISNSNWWEQYF. In DNA, the CDR3 is TGTGCCATCAGTAATAGCAACTGGTGGGAGCAGTACTTC.

In its sample, this clonotype was seen a few times. This chain joins TRBV7-8 and TRBJ1-4, with 8 nucleotides matching TRBD1. The trim removed 3 bases at V and 7 bases at J, leaving 1 base unmatched. The CDR3 is 13 residues long. Germline CDR1 and CDR2: SGHVS and FQNEAQ. The DNA for the CDR3 is TGTGCCAGCAGCTTCGACAGGGGTGAAAAACTGTTTTTT. Translating gives CASSFDRGEKLFF.

This clonotype was detected a few times. The gene calls are TRBV24-1 and TRBJ2-7; 8 bases align to TRBD1. The CDR3 sequence is 15 residues long. V was pared by 1 base and J by 1 base, with 2 bases of the junction left unmatched. The germline V gene has CDR1 KGHDR and CDR2 SFDVKD. Written as DNA, the CDR3 is TGTGCCACCAGTGATTTCCGGGACAGGTCCTACGAGCAGTACTTC. This codes for CATSDFRDRSYEQYF.

The table lists this clonotype with a few counts. The chain carries TRBV7-2 and TRBJ2-1; 10 bases agree with TRBD1. After removal of 6 bases from V and 5 bases from J, the junction contained 4 bases not matched to a gene. Germline V CDR1 and CDR2: SGHTA, FQGNSA. The CDR3 has 14 residues. The CDR3 reads CASSWDRGNNEQFF. The CDR3 DNA is TGTGCCAGCAGTTGGGACAGGGGTAACAATGAGCAGTTCTTC.

This clonotype came up many times. The V call is TRBV5-1, the J call TRBJ2-1, with 9 positions matching TRBD2. Germline V gene lookup returns CDR1 SGHRS and CDR2 YFSETQ. The CDR3 has 17 amino acids. The J segment lost 0 bases and the V segment lost 2 bases, leaving 6 bases of the junction unmatched. The DNA of the CDR3 is TGCGCCAGCAGCTTACGAGCGGGGGGTAGCTCCTACAATGAGCAGTTCTTC. It encodes CASSLRAGGSSYNEQFF.

On this clonotype itself: A much larger clone lies a single base off, so this may be a read error. V is TRBV29-1 and J is TRBJ2-1; a possible D gene is TRBD2 (5 bases). The CDR3 contains 15 residues. The germline gives CDR1 SQVTM, CDR2 ANQGSEA. CDR3 in DNA: TGCAGCGTTGAGAAGGGTAGGGCCGGGAACAATGGGCAGTTCTTC. It encodes CSVEKGRAGNNGQFF.

The chain couples TRBV3-1 to TRBJ2-1, with D unresolved. Germline V gene sequence: CDR1 LGHDT, CDR2 YNNKEL (reference sequence). The length of the CDR3 is 15 residues. V lost 0 bases and J lost 0, with 6 bases in between. DNA for the CDR3: TGTGCCAGCAGCCAAGACAGGACCTCCTACAATGAGCAGTTCTTC. Residues: CASSQDRTSYNEQFF.

This clonotype has a handful of counts. V is TRBV7-8 and J is TRBJ1-5; TRBD1 matches at 9 bases. Germline-derived CDR1 and CDR2 are SGHVS and FQNEAQ. The trim removed 5 bases at V and 1 base at J, leaving 12 bases unmatched. This CDR3 is built from 18 residues. Here the CDR3 DNA reads TGTGCCAGCAGCCACCGGGTGAGGACAGGGGACAGCAATCAGCCCCAGCATTTT. The encoded protein is CASSHRVRTGDSNQPQHF.

About this clonotype itself: A read error may be the cause here, since a much bigger clone is one base away. The V gene is TRBV29-1, the J gene TRBJ2-1; no reliable D call. CDR1 is SQVTM, CDR2 ANQGSEA, per germline. CDR3 length equals 12 residues. V lost 0 bases to trimming and J lost 10 bases, with 10 bases between them. CDR3 sequence: CSVEEMGSEQFF. In DNA, the CDR3 is TGCAGCGTTGAAGAAATGGGCAGCGAGCAGTTCTTC.

The rearrangement joins TRBV7-2 to TRBJ2-5, with a tentative D call TRBD1 (5 bases). The CDR3 runs to 15 residues. The germline gives CDR1 SGHTA, CDR2 FQGNSA. Trimming shortened V by 2 bases and J by 2 bases, and 12 bases separated the two germline ends. CDR3: CASSLRGRLQETQYF. The CDR3 DNA reads as TGTGCCAGCAGCTTAAGGGGTAGATTACAAGAGACCCAGTACTTC.

This clonotype was detected only a few times. V and J are TRBV11-2 and TRBJ1-2; TRBD1 is a possible D gene (5 bases). The CDR3 loop spans 13 amino acids. V lost 6 bases and J lost 7, with 15 bases in between. Per germline, CDR1 SGHAT and CDR2 FQNNGV. Written as DNA, the CDR3 is TGTGCCAGCAGGACGGCGGGGGACCGTGGCTACACCTTC. Encoded protein: CASRTAGDRGYTF.

This clonotype appeared a few times. The rearrangement joins TRBV12-3 or TRBV12-4 to TRBJ2-2, with no clear D. V dropped 5 bases and J dropped 5 bases, with 6 bases sitting between them. The CDR3 is made up of 12 amino acids. The DNA for the CDR3 is TGTGCCAGCAGTACCTTGACCGGGGAGCTGTTTTTT. Amino acid sequence: CASSTLTGELFF.

This clonotype came up a few times. The chain has TRBV27 and TRBJ1-1; no firm D call. Looked up from germline, CDR1 is MNHEY and CDR2 is SMNVEV (reference sequence). V lost 8 bases and J 0 bases, leaving 10 bases between the germline ends. This CDR3 is 13 amino acids long. CDR3: CASWETMNTEAFF. CDR3 nucleotide sequence: TGTGCCAGCTGGGAAACCATGAACACTGAAGCTTTCTTT.

Remarks on this clonotype: A much larger clone lies a single base off, so this may be a read error. J is TRBJ2-1 and V is TRBV3-1, with a possible D match to TRBD2 (7 bases). V was clipped by 0 bases and J by 13 bases, with 19 bases between them. The CDR3 is 15 amino acids. CDR1 is LGHDT and CDR2 is YNNKEL in the germline V gene (reference sequence). The CDR3 sequence: CASSQDLTGGETQFF. Here the CDR3 DNA reads TGTGCCAGCAGCCAAGATCTAACGGGGGGCGAGACCCAGTTCTTC.

In its sample, this clonotype was seen a few times. This chain links TRBV14 with TRBJ1-2; the D gene is possibly TRBD1 (5 bases). CDR3 size: 13 residues. V was pared by 1 base and J by 7 bases, with 10 bases between. Germline CDR1 reads SGHDN; CDR2 reads FVKESK. The CDR3 spells CASSQVGRAGYTF. CDR3 sequence (DNA): TGTGCCAGCAGCCAAGTTGGCAGGGCTGGCTACACCTTC.

This clonotype was seen more than once but under ten times. This chain joins TRBV6-2 or TRBV6-3 and TRBJ2-2, with 9 bases lining up with TRBD2. In germline, CDR1 is MNHEY, CDR2 SVGEGT. J was trimmed by 3 bases and V by 7 bases; bases with no gene match: 9. This CDR3 has 16 residues. The CDR3 loop is CASKLRGGEHTGELFF. DNA for the CDR3: TGTGCCAGCAAGTTACGCGGGGGGGAGCACACCGGGGAGCTGTTTTTT.

This clonotype was observed a handful of times. J is TRBJ1-6 and V is TRBV12-3 or TRBV12-4; the D is unclear. The CDR3 loop spans 13 amino acids. The ends were cut back, 5 bases at V and 11 bases at J, with 13 bases in the middle. CDR3 nucleotides: TGTGCCAGCAGTCCGGCCCCTCAGACACCCCTCCACTTT. Encoded protein: CASSPAPQTPLHF.

The CDR3: CASSLRPFGSQFYGYTF. CDR3 sequence (DNA): TGTGCCAGCAGCCTCCGCCCGTTTGGGTCCCAGTTCTATGGCTACACCTTC. The rearrangement uses TRBV27 and TRBJ1-2; no definite D call. V shed 6 bases and J shed 4 bases, with 24 bases lying between them. The CDR3 consists of 17 residues. In germline, CDR1 is MNHEY, CDR2 SMNVEV (reference sequence).

The chain recombines TRBV24-1 with TRBJ2-7; D not resolved. The end of the DNA aligns better with TRBJ2-5, so the J call may be wrong. CDR3 size: 13 residues. Germline V gene data show CDR1 as KGHDR and CDR2 as SFDVKD. CDR3 residues: CATSDLEEETQYF. DNA of the CDR3: TGTGCCACCAGTGATTTGGAGGAAGAGACCCAGTACTTC.

The chain carries TRBV20-1 and TRBJ2-5, with D perhaps being TRBD1 or TRBD2 (5 bases each). Germline V lookup: CDR1 DFQATT, CDR2 SNEGSKA (reference sequence). With 6 bases removed from V and 5 bases from J, the gap between germline ends came to 16 bases. This CDR3 has 13 residues. In DNA form, the CDR3 reads TGCAGTGCGGTAGGGACCCCGAGGGAGACCCAGTACTTC. Residues: CSAVGTPRETQYF.